The source of this T cell receptor (beta chain) is a study of blood T cell repertoires in COVID-19. The overall study: Sites across the United States, Italy and Spain contributed samples from acute and convalescent COVID-19. Nucleic acid was either cDNA or gDNA, and it came from T cells, B-cell-depleted T cells, or PBMCs.

This CDR3 has 17 amino acids. Germline assignment: CDR1 SEHNR and CDR2 FQNEAQ (reference sequence). V shed 1 base and J shed 4 bases, with 14 bases lying between them. In the authors' workflow: Quantification of nucleated cells was approximated via reference gene primer amplification. TCRdb's table, derived via immunoSEQ multiplex PCR, lists solely in-frame clones and lacks some. Clonal size and the V and J genes are those of that table, whereas D and trimming came from the DNA. Among 80,000 to 100,000 clones listed, about 90% were seen once. This sequence was found in a human donor with active COVID-19. The donor label of this sample is uncertain. Sequencing was done on a sample of peripheral blood. This sequence joins TRBV7-9 and TRBJ1-6, with a tentative D call TRBD1 (6 bases). Here the CDR3 DNA reads TGTGCCAGCAGCTTAGAGGGACACTTACCTTATAATTCACCCCTCCACTTT. This encodes CASSLEGHLPYNSPLHF.